This T cell receptor (beta chain) was sequenced for a study of T cells in localized non-small cell lung cancer. Study-wide results and caveats: Owing to sequencing of a solitary tumor region, heterogeneity cannot be discounted. A median of approximately 57 clones ranked among the top 100 in tumor appeared in adjacent lung.

Trimming took off 5 bases at V and 3 bases at J, with 23 bases between the two ends. CDR1 and CDR2 from the germline V gene are GTSNPN and SVGIG (reference sequence). The CDR3 consists of 16 residues. Of note for this clone: Its antigen is not known.

The method was immunoSEQ multiplex PCR; TCRdb's version includes in-frame clones alone and lacks a portion of them. The sample has 9,000 or so clones, 92% seen once. The sample was peripheral blood, taken before any cancer treatment. This clonotype was sampled from a woman between 35 and 70 years old with stage I squamous cell lung carcinoma. This rearrangement joins TRBV30 to TRBJ2-7; tentative D call: TRBD1 (6 bases). The CDR3 DNA reads TGTGCCTGGGCAGGGGCCCCGAGCGGATTACTCTACGAGCAGTACTTC. Translated, it gives CAWAGAPSGLLYEQYF.